This is a list of T cell receptor beta chains from one sample in a study of beta chain features in type 1 diabetes. This table comes from immunoSEQ multiplex PCR, and its TCRdb copy is limited to in-frame clones, with some not included. The sample shows around 340,000 clones, over 7% of them seen only once. Sequenced material: central memory CD4+ T cells from blood. These receptor sequences come from a man aged 30 to 45 with type 1 diabetes. Both conserved end residues are part of each CDR3. D genes are given only for firm matches. The size field is filled for only some rows; it gives once, few, many or a size class.

size | D | J | V | CDR3 | DNA
NA | TRBD1 | TRBJ1-2 | TRBV7-8 | CASSSGTGLGYTF | TGTGCCAGCAGCTCGGGGACAGGGCTTGGCTACACCTTC
few | NA | TRBJ2-1 | TRBV19 | CASSVLGAEWSYNEQFF | TGTGCCAGTAGTGTGCTCGGGGCGGAGTGGTCCTACAATGAGCAGTTCTTC
NA | NA | TRBJ1-2 | TRBV5-6 | CASSLSGTSLGYGYTF | TGTGCCAGCAGCTTGTCTGGCACCTCCTTAGGGTATGGCTACACCTTC
few | NA | TRBJ1-2 | TRBV30 | CAWTKGGYGYTF | TGTGCCTGGACCAAAGGGGGATATGGCTACACCTTC
NA | NA | TRBJ1-6 | TRBV7-2 | CASSRRGSLHF | TGTGCCAGCAGCCGAAGGGGGTCCCTCCACTTT
NA | NA | TRBJ2-7 | TRBV9 | CASSERTGPTMNEQYF | TGTGCCAGCAGCGAACGAACCGGGCCGACGATGAACGAGCAGTACTTC
NA | NA | TRBJ1-2 | TRBV19 | CASSASDEGAAIRGYTF | TGTGCCAGTTCAGCTAGCGATGAAGGGGCAGCCATAAGGGGCTACACCTTC
few | NA | TRBJ2-7 | TRBV4-3 | CASSPGQGGGEQYF | TGCGCCAGCAGCCCAGGCCAGGGTGGGGGCGAGCAGTACTTC
NA | TRBD2 | TRBJ2-7 | TRBV7-2 | CASSSPPRLAGSHEQYF | TGTGCCAGCAGCTCCCCCCCTCGGCTAGCGGGGAGCCACGAGCAGTACTTC
few | NA | TRBJ1-4 | TRBV9 | CASSVVPERVSEKLFF | TGTGCCAGCAGCGTAGTCCCGGAGAGGGTTAGTGAAAAACTGTTTTTT
few | NA | TRBJ1-4 | TRBV30 | CAWSRRMGRGTATNEKLFF | TGTGCCTGGAGTAGGCGGATGGGCAGGGGAACTGCAACTAATGAAAAACTGTTTTTT
NA | NA | TRBJ1-5 | TRBV29-1 | CSTGGGNQPQHF | TGCAGCACTGGCGGGGGCAATCAGCCCCAGCATTTT
few | NA | TRBJ1-1 | TRBV4-3 | CASSPRTANTEAFF | TGCGCCAGCAGCCCACGGACGGCGAACACTGAAGCTTTCTTT
NA | TRBD1 | TRBJ1-3 | TRBV7-2 | CASSLRQGSGNTIYF | TGTGCCAGCAGCTTAAGACAGGGCTCTGGAAACACCATATATTTT
few | TRBD1 | TRBJ1-5 | TRBV28 | CASSYRTGLSNQPQHF | TGTGCCAGCAGTTACCGGACAGGGCTTAGCAATCAGCCCCAGCATTTT
few | TRBD2 | TRBJ2-5 | TRBV5-1 | CASSPGLAGGLETQYF | TGCGCCAGCAGTCCGGGACTAGCGGGGGGGCTAGAGACCCAGTACTTC
few | NA | TRBJ2-7 | TRBV28 | CASRTRFPPYEQYF | TGTGCCAGCAGAACAAGGTTCCCCCCCTACGAGCAGTACTTC
NA | TRBD2 | TRBJ2-7 | TRBV6-5 | CASSYLGGISSYEQYF | TGTGCCAGCAGTTATTTGGGGGGGATTAGCTCCTACGAGCAGTACTTC
few | TRBD2 | TRBJ2-1 | TRBV9 | CASSVEASGGYNEQFF | TGTGCCAGCAGCGTAGAGGCTAGCGGGGGATACAATGAGCAGTTCTTC
NA | NA | TRBJ2-7 | TRBV5-1 | CASSPGASSRDEQYF | TGCGCCAGCAGCCCTGGCGCCTCCTCTCGAGACGAGCAGTACTTC
NA | NA | TRBJ2-7 | TRBV5-1 | CASSLGAPEGYEQYF | TGCGCCAGCAGCTTGGGGGCACCCGAGGGGTACGAGCAGTACTTC
few | TRBD1 | TRBJ1-5 | TRBV7-2 | CASSTGGDQPQHF | TGTGCCAGCAGCACAGGGGGCGATCAGCCCCAGCATTTT
few | TRBD1 | TRBJ2-2 | TRBV18 | CASSTSRDSYTGELFF | TGTGCCAGCTCAACAAGCCGGGACAGCTACACCGGGGAGCTGTTTTTT
NA | TRBD1 | TRBJ1-5 | TRBV2 | CASSERTGGNQPQHF | TGTGCCAGCAGTGAACGTACAGGGGGAAATCAGCCCCAGCATTTT
few | NA | TRBJ2-7 | TRBV28 | CASSLGHHYEQYF | TGTGCCAGCAGTTTAGGACACCACTACGAGCAGTACTTC
few | NA | TRBJ1-1 | TRBV6-5 | CASSSGQLHTEAFF | TGTGCCAGCAGTTCCGGACAGCTTCACACTGAAGCTTTCTTT
many | NA | TRBJ2-1 | TRBV7-6 | CASSSVDYNEQFF | TGTGCCAGCAGCTCAGTCGACTACAATGAGCAGTTCTTC
NA | NA | TRBJ2-5 | TRBV2 | CASSEGSGGKETQYF | TGTGCCAGCAGTGAAGGCTCAGGGGGGAAAGAGACCCAGTACTTC
NA | NA | TRBJ2-1 | TRBV7-2 | CASSLGAAYNEQFF | TGTGCCAGCAGCTTAGGAGCGGCTTACAATGAGCAGTTCTTC
NA | TRBD1 | TRBJ2-1 | TRBV30 | CAWSGLQGKSYNEQFF | TGTGCCTGGAGTGGTCTACAGGGGAAATCCTACAATGAGCAGTTCTTC
NA | NA | TRBJ2-1 | TRBV6-5 | CASSYRNEQFF | TGTGCCAGCAGTTACAGGAATGAGCAGTTCTTC